This T cell receptor beta chain derives from a study of early T cells in non-severe SARS-CoV-2 infection. Trimming removed 0 bases from V and 6 bases from J, with 11 bases in between. CDR3 length: 14 amino acids. CDR1 and CDR2 from the germline V gene are MNHEY and SVGAGI. Using its own MiXCR run on the 5' RACE reads, TCRdb lists one record per CDR3 protein. Among around 70,000 distinct CDR3 sequences listed, 9.5% to 15% were seen once. This chain links TRBV6-5 with TRBJ1-1, with TRBD1 as a possible D gene (6 bases). This TCR came from an adult who was a healthcare worker with PCR-confirmed SARS-CoV-2 infection or an uninfected control (not recorded which). Sequenced: whole blood. The CDR3 protein is CASSYSGGRAEAFF. In nucleotides, the CDR3 is TGTGCCAGCAGTTACTCGGGGGGCAGGGCTGAAGCTTTCTTT.